The 17 T cell receptor beta chains below come from one sample, sequenced in a study of blood T cells in healthy people across ages. For the second PCR, which ran for about 7 to 11 cycles, a sample-barcoded 5' primer and a J-beta primer mix were used. MiXCR, applied by TCRdb to the 5' RACE reads, yields one record per CDR3 protein. The sample shows some 790,000 distinct CDR3 sequences, 25% to 30% of them seen only once. The sequencing sample was made of blood. These receptors were obtained from a woman of 80 years or more in good health.

The V call is TRBV6-1, the J call TRBJ1-2, with D uncertain. The V gene's germline CDR1 is MNHNS and CDR2 SASEGT. The V end was cut by 6 bases, the J end by 4 bases, with 12 bases between. The CDR3 runs to 13 residues. The DNA of the CDR3 is TGTGCCAGCAGCCGGGGTAACGCCTATGGCTACACCTTC. Translated: CASSRGNAYGYTF.

This clonotype has a handful of counts. A much larger clone lies one base from this, so it may be a read error. The chain links TRBV20-1 to TRBJ2-1; 9 nucleotides agree with TRBD1. The assigned J gene may be wrong: the sequence end matches TRBJ2-7 better. CDR1 is DFQATT and CDR2 is SNEGSKA in the germline V gene (reference sequence). The CDR3 runs to 16 residues. The CDR3 nucleotides are TGCAGTGCACCAAGCCCCGGGACAGGGTACTACAATGAGCAGTACTTC. Protein product: CSAPSPGTGYYNEQYF.

The chain carries TRBV6-5 and TRBJ2-7; D possibly matches TRBD1 or TRBD2 (6 bases each). Trimming shortened V by 2 bases and J by 4 bases, and 15 bases separated the two germline ends. Germline lookup yields CDR1 MNHEY and CDR2 SVGAGI. The CDR3 spans 15 residues. CDR3 loop: CASSYRRGRRYEQYF. The CDR3 nucleotides are TGTGCCAGCAGTTACCGCCGGGGGCGCCGGTACGAGCAGTACTTC.

This clonotype was detected many times. The V call is TRBV20-1, the J call TRBJ1-5, with no clear D. The germline gives CDR1 DFQATT, CDR2 SNEGSKA (reference sequence). Trimming removed 0 bases at V and 10 bases at J, with 10 bases between. The length of the CDR3 is 12 residues. CDR3 sequence (DNA): TGCAGTGCTAGAGATCATGCGGGACCCCAGCATTTT. It is translated as CSARDHAGPQHF.

The chain employs TRBV9 and TRBJ2-1; D is uncertain. Looked up from germline, CDR1 is SGDLS and CDR2 is YYNGEE. V was shortened by 4 bases and J by 9 bases, with 11 bases between the two germline ends. This CDR3 has 12 residues. CDR3 sequence: CASSMTGREQFF. The CDR3, as DNA: TGTGCCAGCAGCATGACCGGACGTGAGCAGTTCTTC.

The chain carries TRBV29-1 and TRBJ2-7, with TRBD1 matching over 7 bases. Germline assignment: CDR1 SQVTM and CDR2 ANQGSEA. CDR3 length equals 10 residues. The junction had 6 bases not matched to a gene; V was cut back by 6 bases and J by 10 bases. The CDR3 loop reads CSVEQGRQYF. CDR3 DNA sequence: TGCAGCGTGGAACAGGGGCGTCAGTACTTC.

This clonotype was recorded many times. The gene calls are TRBV9 and TRBJ2-5; no reliable D call. Germline CDR1 SGDLS, CDR2 YYNGEE. V lost 4 bases and J 6 bases, leaving 16 bases between the germline ends. The CDR3 length is 14 residues. The CDR3 region is CASSTDPQPQTQYF. CDR3 in DNA: TGTGCCAGCAGCACGGACCCCCAGCCCCAGACCCAGTACTTC.

This clonotype was counted a few times. This chain connects TRBV12-3 or TRBV12-4 to TRBJ2-2; D unresolved. Trimming shortened V by 5 bases and J by 2 bases, and 6 bases separated the two germline ends. The CDR3 extends over 13 amino acids. CDR3 in amino acids: CASSQFNTGELFF. Written as DNA, the CDR3 is TGTGCCAGCAGTCAATTCAACACCGGGGAGCTGTTTTTT.

This clonotype was recorded many times. The chain combines TRBV11-1 with TRBJ2-5; D unresolved. Germline lookup yields CDR1 SGHAT and CDR2 FQDESV (reference sequence). The V gene lost 5 bases and the J gene lost 2 bases, with 18 bases spanning the gap. The CDR3 covers 16 residues. The CDR3 region is CASSLSVTAIQETQYF. The CDR3, as DNA: TGTGCCAGCAGCCTCAGCGTAACAGCGATACAAGAGACCCAGTACTTC.

This clonotype was counted a few times. The chain carries TRBV6-2 or TRBV6-3 and TRBJ2-5, with D maybe TRBD1 (6 bases). CDR1 is MNHEY, CDR2 SVGEGT, per germline. V dropped 3 bases and J dropped 1 base, with 12 bases sitting between them. This CDR3 is built from 15 residues. This CDR3 reads CASSYQGSSQETQYF. The DNA for the CDR3 is TGTGCCAGCAGTTATCAGGGGAGTTCCCAAGAGACCCAGTACTTC.

This clonotype was observed at least ten times. V gene TRBV27 combines with J gene TRBJ2-5; D is possibly TRBD1 or TRBD2 (5 bases each). Trimming left V 7 bases short and J 1 base short, with 16 bases between. The CDR3 spans 15 residues. Germline CDR1 is MNHEY and CDR2 is SMNVEV (reference sequence). CDR3 protein: CASMKALGVQETQYF. CDR3 nucleotides: TGTGCCAGCATGAAGGCGCTGGGGGTCCAAGAGACCCAGTACTTC.

The rearrangement joins TRBV27 to TRBJ1-1, with TRBD1 matching 7 bases. Germline V gene data show CDR1 as MNHEY and CDR2 as SMNVEV (reference sequence). Trimming removed 3 bases from V and 6 bases from J; junction bases left unmatched: 13. CDR3 length: 16 residues. The CDR3 protein is CASSFRKGTDSPEAFF. For the CDR3, the DNA is TGTGCCAGCAGTTTCCGTAAAGGGACAGACTCCCCTGAAGCTTTCTTT.

This clonotype was counted ten times or more. The chain couples TRBV27 to TRBJ2-3; D might be TRBD1 (6 bases). The ends were cut back, 7 bases at V and 2 bases at J, with 10 bases in the middle. CDR1 and CDR2 from the germline V gene are MNHEY and SMNVEV (reference sequence). The CDR3 is 13 amino acids. CDR3 DNA sequence: TGTGCCAGCATGAGGGGGAACACAGATACGCAGTATTTT. The encoded protein is CASMRGNTDTQYF.

This clonotype was seen ten or more times. The gene calls are TRBV5-1 and TRBJ2-1; the match to TRBD2 covers 7 bases. Germline V gives CDR1 SGHRS, CDR2 YFSETQ. V was clipped by 4 bases and J by 0 bases; unmatched bases: 16. The CDR3 sequence is 19 residues long. This CDR3 is CASSRGTGGGPRSYNEQFF. The CDR3 DNA reads TGCGCCAGCAGCCGGGGAACTGGCGGGGGACCGCGCTCCTACAATGAGCAGTTCTTC. Variable domain in full (rest from reference TRBV5-1 and TRBJ2-1): KAGVTQTPRYLIKTRGQQVTLSCSPISGHRSVSWYQQTPGQGLQFLFEYFSETQRNKGNFPGRFSGRQFSNSRSEMNVSTLELGDSALYLCASSRGTGGGPRSYNEQFFGPGTRLTVL.

This clonotype was seen many times. CDR3 sequence reads: CASSLRGRTDTQYF. The CDR3, as DNA: TGCGCCAGCAGCTTGAGGGGTCGCACAGATACGCAGTATTTT. The chain recombines TRBV5-1 with TRBJ2-3; perhaps TRBD1 as D (5 bases). CDR3 size: 14 residues. The germline V gene has CDR1 SGHRS and CDR2 YFSETQ. V was clipped by 1 base and J by 1 base, with 7 bases between them.

Points on this clonotype: The CDR3 does not end in the conserved phenylalanine or tryptophan, so this is likely a read error. The chain is built from TRBV7-2 and TRBJ2-5; TRBD2 aligns across 7 bases. The junction had 14 bases not matched to a gene; V was cut back by 2 bases and J by 5 bases. CDR1 SGHTA and CDR2 FQGNSA come from the germline V gene. CDR3 length: 17 amino acids. CDR3 in amino acids: CASSLSGGAGRAETQYI. CDR3 sequence (DNA): TGTGCCAGCAGCTTATCGGGTGGGGCGGGGAGGGCGGAGACCCAGTACATC.

In this sample, this clonotype turned up many times. The rearrangement uses TRBV7-9 and TRBJ1-2; 7 bases are shared with TRBD1. Germline CDR1 is SEHNR and CDR2 is FQNEAQ (reference sequence). Germline trimming cut 5 bases from V and 7 bases from J; bases unmatched to any gene: 13. The CDR3 contains 15 residues. CDR3 nucleotide sequence: TGTGCCAGCAGCCCGGGACAGAATTTCTTCCGTGGCTACACCTTC. The encoded protein is CASSPGQNFFRGYTF.